This TCR beta chain was sequenced during a study of blood T cell repertoires in COVID-19. Data came from immunoSEQ multiplex PCR; TCRdb stores just in-frame clones and leaves some out. The sample holds roughly 340,000 clones, around 91% seen once. Trimming removed 2 bases from V and 1 base from J; junction bases left unmatched: 8. The germline CDR1 and CDR2 sequences are SQVTM and ANQGSEA. CDR3 length: 16 residues. Sequencing was carried out using peripheral blood. V is TRBV29-1 and J is TRBJ2-5; the match to TRBD2 covers 9 bases. The receptor was isolated from a woman between 18 and 29 years old who had recovered from COVID-19. The CDR3 sequence: CSVELWLAGLQETQYF. The CDR3, as DNA: TGCAGCGTTGAACTGTGGCTAGCGGGACTCCAAGAGACCCAGTACTTC.